This TCR beta chain is drawn from a study of T cell repertoires in cytomegalovirus infection. One entry per CDR3 protein results from TCRdb running MiXCR on the reads. This sample carries 150,000 to 200,000 distinct CDR3 sequences, 8.5% to 10% of them seen once, and the ten largest clones take roughly 4.8%. V was shortened by 0 bases and J by 2 bases, with 11 bases between the two germline ends. This CDR3 has 16 residues. The germline gives CDR1 LGHDT, CDR2 YNNKEL (reference sequence). The genes are TRBV3-1 and TRBJ1-3, with a weak D call TRBD1 (5 bases). Sequences were obtained from PBMCs. This receptor was taken from a human donor in good health (CMV status not recorded). Some clones in this sample may be carry-over from other donors' samples. CDR3 amino acids: CASSQDKWGTGNTIYF. The CDR3 DNA sequence: TGTGCCAGCAGCCAAGATAAGTGGGGGACTGGAAACACCATATATTTT.